These 2 T cell receptor beta chains were all obtained from the same sample, sequenced in a study of T cells in localized non-small cell lung cancer. Measured with immunoSEQ multiplex PCR; TCRdb has only the in-frame clones, and not every one. The sample consists of approximately 140,000 clones, roughly nine tenths of them appearing once. The material sequenced was peripheral blood, taken before any cancer treatment. The receptor set was obtained from a female donor older than 55 with stage I lung adenocarcinoma.

V and J are TRBV19 and TRBJ2-3; TRBD1 aligns across 9 bases. CDR3 length: 16 residues. The germline CDR1 and CDR2 sequences are LNHDA and SQIVND (reference sequence). Trimming cost V 5 bases and J 0 bases; bases outside gene matches: 6. The CDR3 DNA reads as TGTGCCAGTAGTGACAGGGGGTTCCCGAGCACAGATACGCAGTATTTT. Translation gives CASSDRGFPSTDTQYF.

The V and J genes are TRBV11-2 and TRBJ2-7; 12 bases map to TRBD1. Germline trimming cut 7 bases from V and 5 bases from J; bases unmatched to any gene: 9. CDR3 length equals 15 residues. Germline loops: CDR1 SGHAT, CDR2 FQNNGV. CDR3 sequence: CASTQGTGGIDEQYF. In nucleotides, the CDR3 is TGTGCCAGCACCCAAGGGACAGGGGGCATTGACGAGCAGTACTTC.